The present entry profiles one TCR beta chain with its context. Its specificity is unknown. V was shortened by 4 bases and J by 6 bases, with 19 bases between the two germline ends. There are 14 residues in the CDR3. The V gene's germline CDR1 is SQVTM and CDR2 ANQGSEA. This sample was included in a study of T cells after posttransplantation cyclophosphamide. Generated by immunoSEQ multiplex PCR, the TCRdb table keeps only in-frame clones and is missing some. The sample holds about 22,000 clones, 89% seen once. Methotrexate plus calcineurin inhibitor accompanied controls' myeloablative marrow transplants; sampling was 1 year later. Whole-study results and caveats: TRB clonality was highly associated with recipient CMV seropositivity and reactivation. Donor CD8+ memory clones often dominated recipient blood repertoires at later times. Tissue-infiltrating T cells from skin or gut overlapped little with blood T cells.

The input for sequencing was PBMCs, taken after an allogeneic stem cell transplant with a calcineurin inhibitor and methotrexate. The clonotype was recovered from a female patient aged 50 to 65 who received an allogeneic stem cell transplant from an unrelated donor, was CMV-positive, and had chronic GVHD only. Some T cells may be supplied by the graft donor. The V call is TRBV29-1, the J call TRBJ2-7, with D unclear. DNA for the CDR3: TGCAGCGTTGCCCCCAGAGGCCTATTCGTCGAGCAGTACTTC. Its translation is CSVAPRGLFVEQYF.